The present T cell receptor (beta chain) was sequenced within a study of blood T cell repertoires in COVID-19. About the study: From T cells, B-cell-depleted T cells, or PBMCs came the material, which was cDNA or gDNA.

The V gene lost 3 bases and the J gene lost 16 bases, with 13 bases spanning the gap. The CDR3 length is 10 residues. Per the germline V gene, CDR1 is DFQATT and CDR2 is SNEGSKA (reference sequence). Libraries were prepared by immunoSEQ multiplex PCR; TCRdb keeps only in-frame clonotypes and omits some of them. Among approximately 190,000 clones listed, over 80% were seen once. The V gene is TRBV20-1, the J gene TRBJ2-1; possible D gene TRBD1, 5 bases. Sequenced: peripheral blood. The TCR was taken from a woman aged 60-70 years with COVID-19, enrolled during active disease. The CDR3 here is CSARRDSFFF. In DNA, the CDR3 is TGCAGTGCTAGGCGAGACAGCTTTTTCTTC.